Following are 6 T cell receptor beta chains from one sample sequenced in a study of beta chain features in type 1 diabetes. Expressed TCRB transcripts were sequenced, since all the RNA that had been isolated was reverse transcribed. Assay: immunoSEQ multiplex PCR; the TCRdb copy retains only in-frame clones and omits some. This table holds hundreds of thousands of clones, about a sixth found once. Sequenced material: naive CD4+ T cells from blood. These TCRs come from a young man in good health.

The chain couples TRBV7-2 to TRBJ2-5; 7 nucleotides line up with TRBD1. Germline-derived CDR1 and CDR2 are SGHTA and FQGNSA. The trim removed 3 bases at V and 3 bases at J, leaving 10 bases unmatched. The CDR3 runs to 16 residues. The DNA for the CDR3 is TGTGCCAGCAGCTTGGGACAGACGTATTTCAAAGAGACCCAGTACTTC. Translation: CASSLGQTYFKETQYF. Full variable domain (outside the CDR3, taken from reference TRBV7-2 and TRBJ2-5): GAGVSQSPSNKVTEKGKDVELRCDPISGHTALYWYRQSLGQGLEFLIYFQGNSAPDKSGLPSDRFSAERTGGSVSTLTIQRTQQEDSAVYLCASSLGQTYFKETQYFGPGTRLLVL.

This clone was counted only a few times. Additional DNA sequences in this sample encode the identical CDR3. This rearrangement joins TRBV7-9 to TRBJ2-3; D may be TRBD1 (6 bases). V dropped 6 bases and J dropped 6 bases, with 10 bases sitting between them. This CDR3 contains 12 residues. Germline CDR1 is SEHNR and CDR2 is FQNEAQ (reference sequence). In DNA, the CDR3 is TGTGCCAGCAGTCCGAGGGGGGATACGCAGTATTTT. It codes for CASSPRGDTQYF.

The chain links TRBV29-1 to TRBJ2-7; D is uncertain. Trimming left V 5 bases short and J 6 bases short, with 17 bases between. Germline CDR1 and CDR2: SQVTM and ANQGSEA. The CDR3 loop spans 13 amino acids. The CDR3 nucleotides read TGCAGCGTTTCGAGCGCAGGCTCCCCCGAGCAGTACTTC. Protein product: CSVSSAGSPEQYF.

The rearrangement uses TRBV7-9 and TRBJ1-1, with D possibly matching TRBD1 (6 bases). V was shortened by 5 bases and J by 6 bases, with 28 bases between the two germline ends. The CDR3 runs to 18 residues. The germline CDR1 and CDR2 sequences are SEHNR and FQNEAQ (reference sequence). The CDR3 coding sequence is TGTGCCAGCAGCCCCCGGACAGATCTAAATTCAGACCTCGCTGAAGCTTTCTTT. It translates to CASSPRTDLNSDLAEAFF.

The genes are TRBV28 and TRBJ2-6, with D perhaps TRBD1 (6 bases). The germline gives CDR1 MDHEN, CDR2 SYDVKM. The CDR3 extends over 16 amino acids. V gave up 5 bases and J gave up 0 bases, with 11 bases separating them. CDR3 sequence: CASSQWGPSGANVLTF. As DNA, the CDR3 is TGTGCCAGCAGTCAATGGGGGCCCTCTGGGGCCAACGTCCTGACTTTC.

This clone was recorded a few times. V usage is TRBV27 and J usage is TRBJ2-7, with D perhaps matching TRBD1 (6 bases). In germline, CDR1 is MNHEY, CDR2 SMNVEV (reference sequence). Trimming shortened V by 5 bases and J by 2 bases, and 16 bases separated the two germline ends. The CDR3 has 15 amino acids. DNA for the CDR3: TGTGCCAGCAGTCCGATTTCTAAGGGGGCCTACGAGCAGTACTTC. Amino acids: CASSPISKGAYEQYF.